The sequence of this T cell receptor (beta chain) was determined in a study of CD8+CD57+ T cells in acquired aplastic anemia. Study as a whole: Sorted CD4+ and CD8+ cell DNA averaged 3.2 ug.

Genomic DNA templated the TCR beta VDJ and CDR3 profiling. Via MiXCR, TCRdb re-called the reads, giving one row per CDR3 protein. The profile covers 100,000 to 150,000 distinct CDR3 sequences, with less than 45% appearing a single time and under 9% taken by the ten largest. Ten or more counts support this clonotype. Its antigen is as yet unknown. Losses at the gene ends were 3 bases for V and 4 bases for J; bases not matched to a gene: 3. CDR1 and CDR2 (germline): DFQATT, SNEGSKA (reference sequence). The CDR3 is 14 amino acids. Study findings and constraints: Controls did not differ significantly from patients in CD8+ Simpson's diversity. Patients and controls had in common 25 to 30 CD8+ CDR3 sequences.

The clonotype was recovered from a human donor in good health, serving as a control. This chain joins TRBV20-1 and TRBJ2-3; 11 bases are shared with TRBD2. Sequencing used sorted CD4+, CD8+, or CD8+CD57+ T cells (not recorded which) from PBMCs. The CDR3 DNA reads TGCAGTGCTAGTTTAGCGGGGGGGGCAGATACGCAGTATTTT. Amino acid sequence: CSASLAGGADTQYF.